The subject of this entry is one TCR beta chain. Its target is not known. With 0 bases removed from V and 8 bases from J, the gap between germline ends came to 10 bases. Germline-derived CDR1 and CDR2 are SEHNR and FQNEAQ (reference sequence). CDR3 length: 13 residues. The data were taken from a study of cytotoxic CD8 clonotypes in ibrutinib-treated CLL. Study-wide results and caveats: Rare overall, public clonotypes shrank or held steady under therapy.

Profiled with immunoSEQ multiplex PCR; TCRdb holds only in-frame clones, not every one. The sample lists around 150,000 clones; about 88% were seen once. The clonotype originates from a human donor with chronic lymphocytic leukemia. The chain uses TRBV7-9 and TRBJ1-1; D is undetermined. The sample in question was PBMCs, obtained at disease progression, from a patient treated with ibrutinib. The CDR3 here is CASSLAPSDEAFF. The CDR3 DNA sequence: TGTGCCAGCAGCTTAGCGCCGTCAGACGAAGCTTTCTTT.